This T cell receptor (beta chain) is from a study of blood T cell repertoires in COVID-19. Produced via immunoSEQ multiplex PCR; TCRdb's table is partial and in-frame only. Of fewer than 450,000 clones listed, about 88% were seen once; the top ten hold about 1.1%. Recovery meant two consecutive negative NP/OP PCR tests, professional clearance, or resolved symptoms. Trimming took off 4 bases at V and 2 bases at J, with 9 bases between the two ends. CDR1 is MNHEY and CDR2 is SMNVEV in the germline V gene (reference sequence). This CDR3 region has 14 residues. A few counts support this clone. The receptor comes from a woman aged 18-29 years who had recovered from COVID-19. Sequencing used PBMCs or T cells enriched from blood (not recorded which). This chain links TRBV27 with TRBJ1-5; the D gene is possibly TRBD1 (6 bases). This CDR3 is CASSSTGRNQPQHF. CDR3 nucleotides: TGTGCCAGCAGTTCGACAGGTCGCAATCAGCCCCAGCATTTT.